The table lists the clone carrying this T cell receptor beta chain with a few counts. The V gene lost 2 bases and the J gene lost 6 bases, with 14 bases spanning the gap. CDR1 SGHAT and CDR2 FQNNGV come from the germline V gene. The CDR3 consists of 15 residues. The data were taken from a study of blood T cell repertoires in COVID-19. On the study more broadly: PBMCs, B-cell-depleted T cells, or T cells provided the cDNA or gDNA that made up the material.

The authors' processing: Reference gene primer amplification yielded estimated nucleated cell counts. TCRdb keeps only in-frame clones here, not all; method: immunoSEQ multiplex PCR. The V and J calls and the clone size are those of that table, but D and trimming were determined from the DNA. The sample holds nearly 15,000 clones, around 77% seen once. The chain couples TRBV11-2 to TRBJ2-1; possibly TRBD1 for D (6 bases). Sequences were obtained from peripheral blood. This sequence was found in a human donor in a cohort sampled during active COVID-19. The CDR3, as DNA: TGTGCCAGCAGCTTATTTCAGGGGCTGGGCAATGAGCAGTTCTTC. The encoded protein is CASSLFQGLGNEQFF.